Sequencing of this TCR beta chain was carried out in a study of T cell clonality in common variable immunodeficiency. CDR3 length: 17 amino acids. The V and J ends lost 0 bases and 4 bases, in that order; junction bases with no gene match: 9. Germline lookup yields CDR1 SGDLS and CDR2 YYNGEE. This clone was seen repeatedly, ten times or more. The read terminates 3 residues before the CDR3 end, so the remaining end is supplied by the germline J gene. CVID and control samples used equivalent genomic DNA input. TCRdb keeps only in-frame clones here, not all; method: immunoSEQ multiplex PCR. This sample has approximately 46,000 clones, each found more than once. Both groups were predominantly of Caucasian heritage.

This TCR came from a person aged 18 to 70 in good health. Sequencing used peripheral blood mononuclear cells. The chain uses TRBV9 and TRBJ2-3; TRBD2 agrees at 9 bases. Partial CDR3 DNA: TGTGCCAGCAGCGTAGGCTGGCTAGCGGGGAGGTCAGATACG. Protein product: CASSVGWLAGRSDT. The whole CDR3 sequence is CASSVGWLAGRSDTQYF. The full variable domain, its missing parts supplied by reference TRBV9 and TRBJ2-3, is DSGVTQTPKHLITATGQRVTLRCSPRSGDLSVYWYQQSLDQGLQFLIQYYNGEERAKGNILERFSAQQFPDLHSELNLSSLELGDSALYFCASSVGWLAGRSDTQYFGPGTRLTVL.